The T cell receptor (beta chain) described here comes from a study of T cells in Graves' hyperthyroidism and ophthalmopathy. Turning to the study itself: Before any treatment, at initial diagnosis, peripheral blood was collected.

Ten or more counts support this clonotype. What it binds is not known. RNA transcripts yielded amplified TCR beta CDR3 regions. First-round RT-PCR with HTBI primers amplified the TCR CDR3 region. TCRdb passed the multiplex PCR reads through MiXCR, listing each CDR3 protein once. The profile covers around 440,000 distinct CDR3 sequences, with 15% to 19% appearing a single time and around 7.3% taken by the ten largest. Whole-study results and caveats: The authors' 13 V-J model separated ophthalmopathy from stable hyperthyroidism. Clonotypes that were expanded in thyroid above 0.001 mostly appeared in blood too.

Orbital computed tomography, thyroid ultrasound, serum thyroxine and TRAb, and clinical symptoms together informed the diagnoses. Sequenced input: blood. This clonotype originated in a woman in her late teens or twenties with Graves' hyperthyroidism.

The CDR3 sequence: CASSPGTSNYEQYF. In DNA, the CDR3 is TGTGCCAGCAGCCCGGGGACTAGCAATTACGAGCAGTACTTC. The rearrangement joins TRBV9 to TRBJ2-7, with 9 bases aligning to TRBD2. V was clipped by 4 bases and J by 4 bases; unmatched bases: 6. Germline CDR1 reads SGDLS; CDR2 reads YYNGEE. This CDR3 contains 14 residues.